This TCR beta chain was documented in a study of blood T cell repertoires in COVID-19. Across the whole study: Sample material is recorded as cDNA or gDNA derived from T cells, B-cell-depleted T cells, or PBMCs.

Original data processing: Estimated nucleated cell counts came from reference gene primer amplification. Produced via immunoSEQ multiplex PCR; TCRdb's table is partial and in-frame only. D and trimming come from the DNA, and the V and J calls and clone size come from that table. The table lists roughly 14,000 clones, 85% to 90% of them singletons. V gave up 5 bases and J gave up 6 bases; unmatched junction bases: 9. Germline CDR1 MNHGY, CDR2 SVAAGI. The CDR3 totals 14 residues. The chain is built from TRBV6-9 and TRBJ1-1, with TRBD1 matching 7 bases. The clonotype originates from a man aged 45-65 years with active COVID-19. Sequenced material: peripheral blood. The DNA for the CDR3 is TGTGCCAGCAGTCCCAAAAGGGACAGATCTGAAGCTTTCTTT. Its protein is CASSPKRDRSEAFF.